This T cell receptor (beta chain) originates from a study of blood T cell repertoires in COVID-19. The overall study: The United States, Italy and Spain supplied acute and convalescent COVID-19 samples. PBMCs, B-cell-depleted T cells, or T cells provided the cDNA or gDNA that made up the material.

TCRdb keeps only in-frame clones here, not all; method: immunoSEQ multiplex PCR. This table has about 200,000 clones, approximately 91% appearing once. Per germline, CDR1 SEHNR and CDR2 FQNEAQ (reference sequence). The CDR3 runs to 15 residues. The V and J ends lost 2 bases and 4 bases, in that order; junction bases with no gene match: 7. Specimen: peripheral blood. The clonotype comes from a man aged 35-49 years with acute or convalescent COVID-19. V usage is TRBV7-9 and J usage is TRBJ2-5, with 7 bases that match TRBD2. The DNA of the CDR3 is TGTGCCAGCAGCTTAAAGCTCGGGGGGTCAGAGACCCAGTACTTC. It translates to CASSLKLGGSETQYF.